One and the same sample provided the 27 T cell receptor beta chains below, sequenced in a study of T cell repertoires in cytomegalovirus infection. TCRdb analysed the reads with MiXCR anew, one entry per CDR3 protein. The sample contains just over 300,000 distinct CDR3 sequences, roughly 15% of which appear only once. The specimen sequenced was PBMCs. All receptors derive from a human donor in good health (CMV status not recorded). Some clones in this sample may be carry-over from other donors' samples.

The chain employs TRBV19 and TRBJ2-5; D ambiguous. The CDR3 covers 13 residues. The ends were cut back, 3 bases at V and 2 bases at J, with 7 bases in the middle. Germline-derived CDR1 and CDR2 are LNHDA and SQIVND (reference sequence). The CDR3 sequence: CASSMGLQETQYF. CDR3 nucleotides: TGTGCCAGTAGTATGGGATTACAAGAGACCCAGTACTTC.

The rearrangement joins TRBV28 to TRBJ2-7; D may be TRBD1 or TRBD2 (5 bases each). Looked up from germline, CDR1 is MDHEN and CDR2 is SYDVKM. Between the trimmed V and J ends, which lost 6 bases and 3 bases, there was a span of 15 bases. The CDR3 is made up of 14 amino acids. The CDR3 DNA sequence: TGTGCCAGCAGCTCCGAGGGACGGGTCTACGAGCAGTACTTC. The encoded protein is CASSSEGRVYEQYF.

The table lists this clonotype with many counts. This chain joins TRBV7-9 and TRBJ2-1, with no clear D. This CDR3 spans 17 amino acids. Germline V gene lookup returns CDR1 SEHNR and CDR2 FQNEAQ (reference sequence). The V end lost 1 base, the J end lost 5 bases, and 18 bases lay between the germline ends. The CDR3 loop is CASSLDFRTVLNNEQFF. DNA for the CDR3: TGTGCCAGCAGCTTAGACTTCCGAACCGTTCTTAACAATGAGCAGTTCTTC.

V and J are TRBV20-1 and TRBJ2-3; D may correspond to TRBD1 or TRBD2 (6 bases each). The CDR3 is 16 amino acids. Trimming cost V 5 bases and J 4 bases, with 22 bases left between them. Looked up from germline, CDR1 is DFQATT and CDR2 is SNEGSKA (reference sequence). The CDR3 spells CSALDGGRGSPDTQYF. The DNA of the CDR3 is TGCAGTGCTCTCGATGGGGGGCGAGGGTCCCCAGATACGCAGTATTTT.

This rearrangement joins TRBV20-1 to TRBJ1-1; D is undetermined. Germline V lookup: CDR1 DFQATT, CDR2 SNEGSKA (reference sequence). The germline V and J ends were trimmed by 3 bases and 7 bases, with 9 bases remaining between them. This CDR3 spans 11 amino acids. Here the CDR3 reads CSASAEGEAFF. The DNA of the CDR3 is TGCAGTGCTAGCGCCGAAGGTGAAGCTTTCTTT.

In this sample, this clonotype turned up many times. The chain is built from TRBV7-2 and TRBJ1-4; D unclear. The CDR3 spans 15 residues. Germline CDR1 is SGHTA and CDR2 is FQGNSA. V lost 5 bases and J 8 bases, leaving 18 bases between the germline ends. CDR3 residues: CASSPPAGSREKLFF. The CDR3 nucleotides are TGTGCCAGCAGCCCCCCGGCGGGGTCACGGGAAAAACTGTTTTTT.

This clonotype was picked up many times. The chain combines TRBV28 with TRBJ1-2; D remains unclear. CDR3 length: 11 amino acids. Per the germline V gene, CDR1 is MDHEN and CDR2 is SYDVKM. This chain's CDR3 is CVVELNYGYTF. The CDR3 DNA is TGTGTGGTGGAACTTAACTATGGCTACACCTTC.

The chain joins TRBV5-4 to TRBJ2-3, with 7 bases lining up with TRBD1. The CDR3 is 13 amino acids. Trimming at V came to 6 bases and at J to 3 bases, leaving 4 bases not matched to a gene. Germline V gene data show CDR1 as SGHNT and CDR2 as YYREEE (reference sequence). The CDR3 loop reads CASTPGGTDTQYF. DNA of the CDR3: TGTGCCAGCACTCCAGGGGGAACAGATACGCAGTATTTT. The entire variable domain, with the rest obtained from reference TRBV5-4 and TRBJ2-3, is as follows: ETGVTQSPTHLIKTRGQQVTLRCSSQSGHNTVSWYQQALGQGPQFIFQYYREEENGRGNFPPRFSGLQFPNYSSELNVNALELDDSALYLCASTPGGTDTQYFGPGTRLTVL.

Ten or more counts support this clonotype. CDR3 residues: CASRTSLGGTQYF. In DNA, the CDR3 is TGTGCCAGCAGAACCTCACTAGGCGGTACGCAGTATTTT. The genes are TRBV7-2 and TRBJ2-3; a possible D gene is TRBD2 (5 bases). Trimming stripped 6 bases from V and 8 bases from J, with 15 bases between. Germline V lookup: CDR1 SGHTA, CDR2 FQGNSA. The CDR3 has 13 amino acids.

This clonotype was found many times. The CDR3 DNA is TGTGCCAGCAGCTTGGGGGGGTCGGACAGGGGATACTACGAGCAGTACTTC. The encoded protein is CASSLGGSDRGYYEQYF. V gene TRBV7-2 combines with J gene TRBJ2-7; TRBD1 matches at 9 bases. V trimming: 3 bases; J trimming: 3 bases; junction bases outside the gene matches: 12. Germline V gene lookup returns CDR1 SGHTA and CDR2 FQGNSA. CDR3 size: 17 residues.

This clonotype showed up just a few times. The chain uses TRBV28 and TRBJ2-7; D unclear. Germline CDR1 reads MDHEN; CDR2 reads SYDVKM. There are 15 residues in the CDR3. Deletions cut 5 bases from V and 2 bases from J, with 16 bases between. CDR3 region: CASSQSSLVTYEQYF. The DNA of the CDR3 is TGTGCCAGCAGTCAATCCAGTCTAGTGACCTACGAGCAGTACTTC.

This chain connects TRBV19 to TRBJ2-3; D remains unclear. With 6 bases removed from V and 7 bases from J, the gap between germline ends came to 14 bases. The V gene's germline CDR1 is LNHDA and CDR2 SQIVND (reference sequence). The CDR3 consists of 13 residues. The CDR3 region has the DNA TGTGCCAGTAGGCCTCCCTCGGGTCATACGCAGTATTTT. Residues: CASRPPSGHTQYF.

This clonotype appeared many times. The chain employs TRBV7-2 and TRBJ2-7; 13 nucleotides agree with TRBD2. CDR1 is SGHTA and CDR2 is FQGNSA in the germline V gene. Germline trimming cut 1 base from V and 3 bases from J; bases unmatched to any gene: 6. This CDR3 region has 17 residues. The CDR3 DNA reads TGTGCCAGCAGCTTAGTAGGGGGACTAGCGGGGTACTACGAGCAGTACTTC. Amino acids: CASSLVGGLAGYYEQYF.

This clonotype was counted only a few times. The chain has TRBV6-1 and TRBJ1-3; no firm D call. V was shortened by 10 bases and J by 0 bases, with 10 bases between the two germline ends. This CDR3 contains 13 residues. The V gene's germline CDR1 is MNHNS and CDR2 SASEGT. CDR3 DNA: TGTGCCACCATGGTGGACTCTGGAAACACCATATATTTT. Translated, it gives CATMVDSGNTIYF.

This clonotype was seen at least ten times. This chain uses TRBV7-9 with TRBJ1-2; 7 nucleotides align to TRBD1. The germline gives CDR1 SEHNR, CDR2 FQNEAQ (reference sequence). V was pared by 3 bases and J by 6 bases, with 7 bases of the junction left unmatched. CDR3 length: 14 amino acids. In DNA, the CDR3 is TGTGCCAGCAGCTTGGGACAGTCGTTCGATGGCTACACCTTC. This translates into CASSLGQSFDGYTF.

This clonotype was counted between two and nine times. The J gene is TRBJ1-6, the V gene TRBV20-1; 7 positions match TRBD1. The CDR3 is made up of 15 amino acids. Germline loops: CDR1 DFQATT, CDR2 SNEGSKA (reference sequence). With 4 bases clipped from V and 3 bases from J, the junction kept 6 bases outside the gene matches. This CDR3 is CSATYWDSYNSPLHF. CDR3 nucleotide sequence: TGCAGTGCTACCTATTGGGACAGCTATAATTCACCCCTCCACTTT.

This clonotype was found many times. The V and J genes are TRBV7-8 and TRBJ1-1; unclear D gene. V was clipped by 0 bases and J by 1 base, with 6 bases between them. The germline CDR1 and CDR2 sequences are SGHVS and FQNEAQ. The CDR3 runs 14 residues. CDR3 coding DNA: TGTGCCAGCAGCTTAGCCCAGGCGAACACTGAAGCTTTCTTT. Encoded protein: CASSLAQANTEAFF.

This clonotype has a count of ten or more. The rearrangement joins TRBV27 to TRBJ2-5, with 9 bases matching TRBD1. The CDR3 loop spans 15 amino acids. V trimming: 5 bases; J trimming: 5 bases; junction bases outside the gene matches: 9. Germline CDR1 reads MNHEY; CDR2 reads SMNVEV (reference sequence). In DNA form, the CDR3 reads TGTGCCAGCAGTCGGGACAGGGTCGGGCGGGAGACCCAGTACTTC. It encodes CASSRDRVGRETQYF.

The gene calls are TRBV3-1 and TRBJ1-6; a weak D match, TRBD1 (6 bases). V lost 8 bases, J lost 10 bases, and 18 bases lay in between. Germline-derived CDR1 and CDR2 are LGHDT and YNNKEL (reference sequence). The CDR3 sequence is 14 residues long. The CDR3: CASSKQGLRSPLHF. The CDR3, as DNA: TGTGCCAGCTCGAAACAGGGTCTTCGATCACCCCTCCACTTT.

Many counts were recorded for this clonotype. The gene calls are TRBV19 and TRBJ1-5; D is unclear. The V end was cut by 5 bases, the J end by 6 bases, with 17 bases between. The CDR3 has 15 amino acids. Looked up from germline, CDR1 is LNHDA and CDR2 is SQIVND (reference sequence). CDR3 region: CASSSAGRLSQPQHF. The CDR3 nucleotides are TGTGCCAGTAGTTCAGCGGGCAGGCTGAGTCAGCCCCAGCATTTT.

This clonotype was picked up a small number of times. The rearrangement links TRBV12-3 or TRBV12-4 to TRBJ2-2; a weak D match, TRBD2 (6 bases). The CDR3 is 17 residues long. The germline V and J ends were trimmed by 2 bases and 0 bases, with 13 bases remaining between them. The CDR3 sequence is CASSLSMAGTNTGELFF. CDR3 nucleotides: TGTGCCAGCAGTTTATCAATGGCGGGGACGAACACCGGGGAGCTGTTTTTT.

This clonotype was counted ten times or more. The CDR3 loop is CASKNSNQPQHF. CDR3 coding DNA: TGTGCCAGCAAGAATAGCAATCAGCCCCAGCATTTT. This chain connects TRBV12-3 or TRBV12-4 to TRBJ1-5; D remains ambiguous. The CDR3 covers 12 residues. V was shortened by 7 bases and J by 0 bases, with 4 bases between the two germline ends.

V is TRBV28 and J is TRBJ1-5; 9 positions match TRBD1. The germline V gene encodes CDR1 MDHEN and CDR2 SYDVKM. Trimming at V came to 5 bases and at J to 5 bases, leaving 1 base not matched to a gene. This CDR3 is built from 13 residues. As DNA, the CDR3 is TGTGCCAGCAGTGGGACAGGGTATCAGCCCCAGCATTTT. This sequence encodes CASSGTGYQPQHF.

This clonotype came up a few times. The V gene is TRBV6-1, the J gene TRBJ1-5; D gene uncertain. Germline CDR1 MNHNS, CDR2 SASEGT. V was cut by 2 bases and J by 7 bases, with 15 bases left in between. The CDR3 loop spans 15 amino acids. CDR3 sequence reads: CASSEPVERWQPQHF. CDR3 nucleotide sequence: TGTGCCAGCAGTGAACCCGTCGAGAGGTGGCAGCCCCAGCATTTT.

The rearrangement joins TRBV20-1 to TRBJ1-1; D remains ambiguous. V dropped 3 bases and J dropped 6 bases, with 5 bases sitting between them. Germline assignment: CDR1 DFQATT and CDR2 SNEGSKA (reference sequence). There are 10 residues in the CDR3. The CDR3 sequence: CSASGAEAFF. As DNA, the CDR3 is TGCAGTGCTAGTGGCGCTGAAGCTTTCTTT.

The rearrangement joins TRBV28 to TRBJ1-2, with D uncertain. This CDR3 is built from 15 residues. Germline lookup yields CDR1 MDHEN and CDR2 SYDVKM. Trimming removed 6 bases from V and 6 bases from J, with 20 bases in between. This chain's CDR3 is CASRSQAGLGDGYTF. The CDR3 DNA reads TGTGCCAGCAGGTCCCAGGCAGGCCTTGGGGATGGCTACACCTTC.

The chain combines TRBV12-3 or TRBV12-4 with TRBJ1-1; 7 positions agree with TRBD1. With 6 bases clipped from V and 0 bases from J, the junction kept 4 bases outside the gene matches. The CDR3 runs 14 residues. The CDR3 is CASRQTGLNTEAFF. DNA for the CDR3: TGTGCCAGCAGGCAGACAGGGTTGAACACTGAAGCTTTCTTT.